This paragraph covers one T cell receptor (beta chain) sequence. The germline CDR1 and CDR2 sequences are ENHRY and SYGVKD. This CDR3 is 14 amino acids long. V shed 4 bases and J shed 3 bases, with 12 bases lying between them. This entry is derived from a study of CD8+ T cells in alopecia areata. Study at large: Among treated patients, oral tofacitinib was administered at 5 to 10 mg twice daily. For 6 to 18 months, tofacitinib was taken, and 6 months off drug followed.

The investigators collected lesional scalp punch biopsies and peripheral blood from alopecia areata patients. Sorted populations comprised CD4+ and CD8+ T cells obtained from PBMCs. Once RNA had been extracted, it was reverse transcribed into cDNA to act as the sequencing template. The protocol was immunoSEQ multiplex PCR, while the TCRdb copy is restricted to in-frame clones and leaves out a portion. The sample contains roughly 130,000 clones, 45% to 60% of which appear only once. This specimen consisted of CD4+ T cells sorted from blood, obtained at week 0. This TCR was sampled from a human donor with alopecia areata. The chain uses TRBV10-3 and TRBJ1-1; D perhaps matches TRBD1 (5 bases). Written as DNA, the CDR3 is TGTGCCATCAGTGCGTCAGGGAGGGACACTGAAGCTTTCTTT. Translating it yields CAISASGRDTEAFF.